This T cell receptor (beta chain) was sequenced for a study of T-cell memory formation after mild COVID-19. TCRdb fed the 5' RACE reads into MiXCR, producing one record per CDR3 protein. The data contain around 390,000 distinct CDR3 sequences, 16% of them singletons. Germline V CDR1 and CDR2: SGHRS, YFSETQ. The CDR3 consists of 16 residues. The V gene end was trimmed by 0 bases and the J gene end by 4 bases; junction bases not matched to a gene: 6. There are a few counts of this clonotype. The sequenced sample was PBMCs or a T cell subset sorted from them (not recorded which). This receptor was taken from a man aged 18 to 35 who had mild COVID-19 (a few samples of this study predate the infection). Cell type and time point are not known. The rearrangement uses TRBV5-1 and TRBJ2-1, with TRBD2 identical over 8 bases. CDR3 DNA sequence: TGCGCCAGCAGCTTGGTGAGCGCGGGGGGTTACAATGAGCAGTTCTTC. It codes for CASSLVSAGGYNEQFF.